The 31 T cell receptor beta chains in this list originate from one sample, sequenced in a study of T cells in Graves' hyperthyroidism and ophthalmopathy. TCR beta CDR3 sequences were amplified from RNA transcripts. Primed by the HTBI set, a first-round RT-PCR was run on the TCR CDR3. TCRdb used MiXCR to reprocess the multiplex PCR reads, holding one entry per CDR3 protein. The sample records about 560,000 distinct CDR3 sequences, approximately 15% being singletons. The sample was blood. Source of these receptors: a woman between 18 and 29 years old with Graves' hyperthyroidism.

The table lists this clonotype with many counts. This rearrangement joins TRBV12-3 or TRBV12-4 to TRBJ1-1; 8 bases line up with TRBD1. The length of the CDR3 is 13 residues. V shed 4 bases, J shed 10 bases, and the junction held 8 bases outside the gene matches. The CDR3 DNA follows: TGTGCCAGCAGTTCAAGACAGGGGAGAGGAGCTTTCTTT. Amino acid sequence: CASSSRQGRGAFF.

This clonotype was seen repeatedly, ten times or more. The rearrangement uses TRBV27 and TRBJ2-7; 7 bases fit TRBD1. The junction had 8 bases not matched to a gene; V was cut back by 3 bases and J by 3 bases. This CDR3 has 15 residues. CDR1 is MNHEY, CDR2 SMNVEV, per germline (reference sequence). CDR3 DNA: TGTGCCAGCAGTTTGAACAGGGGCAGGGGCTACGAGCAGTACTTC. Residues: CASSLNRGRGYEQYF.

This clonotype was seen repeatedly, ten times or more. The chain has TRBV30 and TRBJ2-1; D remains ambiguous. The CDR3 contains 12 residues. Trimming took off 5 bases at V and 6 bases at J, with 11 bases between the two ends. CDR1 GTSNPN and CDR2 SVGIG come from the germline V gene (reference sequence). The CDR3 loop reads CAWSDAGNEQFF. In DNA, the CDR3 is TGTGCCTGGTCCGATGCTGGCAATGAGCAGTTCTTC.

The chain links TRBV13 to TRBJ2-3; the D gene is possibly TRBD1 (6 bases). Germline values: CDR1 PRHDT, CDR2 FYEKMQ (reference sequence). Trimming pared 5 bases from V and 5 bases from J, leaving 17 bases between. The CDR3 is 15 residues long. CDR3 coding DNA: TGTGCCAGCAGCCCACCGGGCAGGGGTAGAGATACGCAGTATTTT. Its translation: CASSPPGRGRDTQYF.

This chain connects TRBV19 to TRBJ1-1; D is perhaps TRBD1 (6 bases). CDR1 and CDR2 from the germline V gene are LNHDA and SQIVND (reference sequence). With 7 bases removed from V and 10 bases from J, the gap between germline ends came to 28 bases. This CDR3 has 16 residues. The CDR3 nucleotides read TGTGCCAGTACCGCGCCGGTGGGGGCAAATTATATCGGAGCTTTCTTT. This translates into CASTAPVGANYIGAFF.

In this sample, this clonotype turned up a few times. The rearrangement uses TRBV20-1 and TRBJ2-1, with TRBD2 as a possible D gene (5 bases). Germline CDR1 reads DFQATT; CDR2 reads SNEGSKA (reference sequence). The CDR3 covers 14 residues. V was trimmed by 6 bases and J by 0 bases, leaving 12 bases between them. The CDR3 protein is CSAWTGSSYNEQFF. The CDR3 DNA follows: TGCAGTGCGTGGACTGGGAGCTCCTACAATGAGCAGTTCTTC.

This clonotype has ten or more counts. The chain links TRBV11-3 to TRBJ1-1; D unclear. The ends were cut back, 7 bases at V and 4 bases at J, with 13 bases in the middle. CDR3 size: 13 residues. Germline CDR1 and CDR2: SGHNT and YENEEA. The CDR3 DNA follows: TGTGCCAGCACCCGGGGAGATACCACTGAAGCTTTCTTT. It encodes CASTRGDTTEAFF.

This clonotype was seen at least ten times. The V call is TRBV2, the J call TRBJ1-6; 7 positions agree with TRBD1. Germline V CDR1 and CDR2: SNHLY, FYNNEI. The CDR3 contains 15 residues. J gave up 6 bases and V 6 bases, and 8 bases lay outside the gene matches. The CDR3 is CASRALQGSNSPLHF. CDR3 nucleotides: TGTGCCAGCAGAGCCCTACAGGGGTCTAATTCACCCCTCCACTTT. The full variable domain, rest sourced from reference TRBV2 and TRBJ1-6, is EPEVTQTPSHQVTQMGQEVILRCVPISNHLYFYWYRQILGQKVEFLVSFYNNEISEKSEIFDDQFSVERPDGSNFTLKIRSTKLEDSAMYFCASRALQGSNSPLHFGNGTRLTVT.

This clonotype was recorded a few times. This chain uses TRBV5-6 with TRBJ2-2, with D unclear. V was shortened by 0 bases and J by 2 bases, with 14 bases between the two germline ends. The CDR3 spans 17 residues. The germline V gene has CDR1 SGHDT and CDR2 YYEEEE. The CDR3 loop reads CASSLAARWDNTGELFF. The CDR3 bases are TGTGCCAGCAGCTTGGCCGCTCGGTGGGATAACACCGGGGAGCTGTTTTTT.

This clonotype was counted between two and nine times. The rearrangement uses TRBV6-1 and TRBJ2-5, with D maybe TRBD2 (5 bases). The V gene's germline CDR1 is MNHNS and CDR2 SASEGT. Deletions cut 1 base from V and 3 bases from J, with 21 bases between. The CDR3 contains 18 residues. The CDR3 here is CASSEGYLVLAGEETQYF. DNA for the CDR3: TGTGCCAGCAGTGAAGGATACCTAGTTCTGGCGGGTGAAGAGACCCAGTACTTC.

This clonotype was found many times. The gene calls are TRBV2 and TRBJ2-1; 11 bases map to TRBD2. V dropped 8 bases and J dropped 5; count of bases not matched to a gene: 2. Germline loops: CDR1 SNHLY, CDR2 FYNNEI. This CDR3 spans 13 amino acids. The CDR3 spells CASGGLADNEQFF. The CDR3 DNA reads TGTGCCAGCGGGGGACTAGCGGACAATGAGCAGTTCTTC.

J is TRBJ2-1 and V is TRBV4-1; unclear D gene. V was trimmed by 1 base and J by 4 bases, leaving 14 bases between them. Germline V gene data show CDR1 as MGHRA and CDR2 as YSYEKL. The CDR3 sequence is 16 residues long. CDR3 protein: CASSQGRVTLYNEQFF. DNA for the CDR3: TGCGCCAGCAGCCAAGGGAGAGTCACACTTTACAATGAGCAGTTCTTC.

This clonotype was counted ten times or more. The V gene is TRBV7-9, the J gene TRBJ2-3; D is perhaps TRBD1 or TRBD2 (5 bases each). This CDR3 has 15 residues. Trimming cost V 2 bases and J 1 base, with 10 bases left between them. Germline V lookup: CDR1 SEHNR, CDR2 FQNEAQ (reference sequence). The CDR3 coding sequence is TGTGCCAGCAGCTTACGCCAGGGAGGCACAGATACGCAGTATTTT. Translating it yields CASSLRQGGTDTQYF.

This clonotype was recorded a few times. The chain uses TRBV6-1 and TRBJ2-1; tentative D call: TRBD1 (5 bases). V was trimmed by 1 base and J by 6 bases, leaving 13 bases between them. There are 15 residues in the CDR3. CDR1 is MNHNS and CDR2 is SASEGT in the germline V gene. This CDR3 is CASSEVSWGGNEQFF. CDR3 sequence (DNA): TGTGCCAGCAGTGAAGTGTCATGGGGCGGCAATGAGCAGTTCTTC.

V and J are TRBV12-3 or TRBV12-4 and TRBJ1-2; 9 nucleotides line up with TRBD1. The junction had 7 bases not matched to a gene; V was cut back by 7 bases and J by 4 bases. The CDR3 is made up of 14 amino acids. This CDR3 reads CASTGTGGVYGYTF. CDR3 coding DNA: TGTGCCAGCACCGGCACAGGGGGCGTCTATGGCTACACCTTC.

The rearrangement uses TRBV18 and TRBJ1-5; possible D gene TRBD1, 5 bases. The CDR3 is made up of 16 amino acids. Germline CDR1 and CDR2: KGHSH and LQKENI. With 3 bases removed from V and 3 bases from J, the gap between germline ends came to 15 bases. In nucleotides, the CDR3 is TGTGCCAGCTCACCCGACGGGACTCGATACAATCAGCCCCAGCATTTT. It codes for CASSPDGTRYNQPQHF.

As to this clonotype: Being one base from a much bigger clone, this may be a read error. The chain links TRBV2 to TRBJ1-5; D remains ambiguous. Trimming left V 3 bases short and J 1 base short, with 1 base between. The CDR3 consists of 12 residues. The germline V gene has CDR1 SNHLY and CDR2 FYNNEI. The CDR3 DNA follows: TGTGCCAGCAGTGAGAGCAATCAGCCCCAGCATTTT. Amino acids: CASSESNQPQHF.

This clonotype has only a few counts. J is TRBJ1-4 and V is TRBV5-1, with D possibly matching TRBD1 (6 bases). The germline CDR1 and CDR2 sequences are SGHRS and YFSETQ. V lost 3 bases to trimming and J lost 7 bases, with 16 bases between them. This CDR3 spans 15 amino acids. The CDR3, as DNA: TGCGCCAGCAGCTCTTCCAGGGGAACTGGTGAAAAACTGTTTTTT. Translating it yields CASSSSRGTGEKLFF.

The table lists this clonotype with many counts. The rearrangement uses TRBV6-1 and TRBJ1-2; D ambiguous. This CDR3 contains 14 residues. Trimming took 7 bases from V and 6 from J, leaving 18 bases between them. Germline V gene data show CDR1 as MNHNS and CDR2 as SASEGT. The CDR3 sequence: CASTNRQVGNGYTF. CDR3 nucleotides: TGTGCCAGCACCAACCGGCAGGTGGGGAATGGCTACACCTTC.

V and J are TRBV20-1 and TRBJ1-5; D uncertain. The CDR3 contains 17 residues. The germline V and J ends were trimmed by 0 bases and 0 bases, with 15 bases remaining between them. Germline V gene sequence: CDR1 DFQATT, CDR2 SNEGSKA (reference sequence). Here the CDR3 reads CSARDVNDNYSNQPQHF. The DNA for the CDR3 is TGCAGTGCTAGAGATGTGAACGACAATTATAGCAATCAGCCCCAGCATTTT.

V and J are TRBV5-1 and TRBJ1-4; weak D call: TRBD1 (5 bases). CDR3 length equals 15 residues. V lost 4 bases and J 0 bases, leaving 10 bases between the germline ends. Germline V gene lookup returns CDR1 SGHRS and CDR2 YFSETQ. The CDR3 DNA reads as TGCGCCAGCAGCAATTTACAGGCAACTAATGAAAAACTGTTTTTT. Protein sequence: CASSNLQATNEKLFF. Full variable domain (rest looked up from reference TRBV5-1 and TRBJ1-4): KAGVTQTPRYLIKTRGQQVTLSCSPISGHRSVSWYQQTPGQGLQFLFEYFSETQRNKGNFPGRFSGRQFSNSRSEMNVSTLELGDSALYLCASSNLQATNEKLFFGSGTQLSVL.

This clonotype has at least ten counts. The chain employs TRBV7-9 and TRBJ2-1; D not resolved. This CDR3 has 15 amino acids. V lost 3 bases and J lost 0, with 9 bases in between. Germline assignment: CDR1 SEHNR and CDR2 FQNEAQ (reference sequence). CDR3 DNA: TGTGCCAGCAGCTTGCACAGCAGCTCCTACAATGAGCAGTTCTTC. Residues: CASSLHSSSYNEQFF.

The chain couples TRBV24-1 to TRBJ2-2; tentatively, D is TRBD1 (5 bases). CDR3 size: 16 residues. V was cut by 1 base and J by 3 bases, with 11 bases left in between. Germline CDR1 reads KGHDR; CDR2 reads SFDVKD. CDR3 loop: CATSDFSRADTGELFF. The CDR3 region has the DNA TGTGCCACCAGTGATTTCTCCAGGGCAGACACCGGGGAGCTGTTTTTT.

This clonotype was detected a few times. The genes are TRBV5-1 and TRBJ2-3; the D is unclear. Germline CDR1 and CDR2: SGHRS and YFSETQ. This CDR3 is built from 13 residues. The V and J ends lost 0 bases and 4 bases respectively, with 6 bases between them. The chain's CDR3 is CASSLEIPDTQYF. In DNA, the CDR3 is TGCGCCAGCAGCTTGGAAATCCCAGATACGCAGTATTTT.

This clonotype was seen many times. The rearrangement uses TRBV18 and TRBJ2-3, with D unclear. Trimming removed 2 bases at V and 0 bases at J, with 9 bases between. The CDR3 has 15 amino acids. Germline CDR1 reads KGHSH; CDR2 reads LQKENI. The CDR3 DNA follows: TGTGCCAGCTCACCAAGTCCCACCAGCACAGATACGCAGTATTTT. Its protein product is CASSPSPTSTDTQYF.

V usage is TRBV19 and J usage is TRBJ1-2; D is possibly TRBD1 (5 bases). This CDR3 comprises 13 residues. V lost 5 bases and J 4 bases, leaving 11 bases between the germline ends. Germline-derived CDR1 and CDR2 are LNHDA and SQIVND (reference sequence). The CDR3 here is CASSRGGTYGYTF. For the CDR3, the DNA is TGTGCCAGTAGTCGGGGCGGAACCTATGGCTACACCTTC. The variable domain in full, completed from reference TRBV19 and TRBJ1-2, reads DGGITQSPKYLFRKEGQNVTLSCEQNLNHDAMYWYRQDPGQGLRLIYYSQIVNDFQKGDIAEGYSVSREKKESFPLTVTSAQKNPTAFYLCASSRGGTYGYTFGSGTRLTVV.

This clonotype was observed at least ten times. The rearrangement uses TRBV5-1 and TRBJ2-7, with TRBD2 matching 12 bases. Germline V gene sequence: CDR1 SGHRS, CDR2 YFSETQ. Trimming removed 1 base from V and 5 bases from J; junction bases left unmatched: 4. The CDR3 runs 15 residues. The CDR3 loop is CASSLRLAGANEQYF. The CDR3 region has the DNA TGCGCCAGCAGCTTGAGACTAGCGGGGGCCAACGAGCAGTACTTC.

This clonotype has ten or more counts. V and J are TRBV6-2 or TRBV6-3 and TRBJ1-1; D is perhaps TRBD1 (5 bases). The CDR3 totals 14 residues. Trimming cost V 2 bases and J 8 bases, with 15 bases left between them. CDR1 and CDR2 from the germline V gene are MNHEY and SVGEGT. The CDR3 reads CASSYTRGASEAFF. The CDR3 DNA reads TGTGCCAGCAGTTACACCAGAGGGGCATCCGAAGCTTTCTTT.

This clonotype occurred many times. The rearrangement uses TRBV7-8 and TRBJ2-1; D is undetermined. Trimming shortened V by 7 bases and J by 0 bases, and 13 bases separated the two germline ends. The CDR3 is 15 amino acids. Germline lookup yields CDR1 SGHVS and CDR2 FQNEAQ. Written as DNA, the CDR3 is TGTGCCAGCATACTGACGGTTAGCTCCTACAATGAGCAGTTCTTC. This encodes CASILTVSSYNEQFF.

Many counts were recorded for this clonotype. The chain carries TRBV7-2 and TRBJ2-1; tentatively, D is TRBD2 (5 bases). The CDR3 loop spans 14 amino acids. Germline assignment: CDR1 SGHTA and CDR2 FQGNSA. The ends were cut back, 0 bases at V and 5 bases at J, with 8 bases in the middle. CDR3 residues: CASSLAGDDNEQFF. The CDR3 bases are TGTGCCAGCAGCTTAGCGGGAGACGACAATGAGCAGTTCTTC. Looking up the rest from reference TRBV7-2 and TRBJ2-1 gives the full variable domain: GAGVSQSPSNKVTEKGKDVELRCDPISGHTALYWYRQSLGQGLEFLIYFQGNSAPDKSGLPSDRFSAERTGGSVSTLTIQRTQQEDSAVYLCASSLAGDDNEQFFGPGTRLTVL.

This clonotype has a count of ten or more. The rearrangement links TRBV5-1 to TRBJ2-7, with D uncertain. V dropped 5 bases and J dropped 2 bases, with 14 bases sitting between them. There are 14 residues in the CDR3. Germline lookup yields CDR1 SGHRS and CDR2 YFSETQ. The DNA of the CDR3 is TGCGCCAGCAGAACCTTTTCAGGAGCCTACGAGCAGTACTTC. Its translation: CASRTFSGAYEQYF. The full variable domain, its missing parts supplied by reference TRBV5-1 and TRBJ2-7, is KAGVTQTPRYLIKTRGQQVTLSCSPISGHRSVSWYQQTPGQGLQFLFEYFSETQRNKGNFPGRFSGRQFSNSRSEMNVSTLELGDSALYLCASRTFSGAYEQYFGPGTRLTVT.